These 24 T cell receptor beta chains originate from one sample sequenced in a study of OX40 agonist ivuxolimab in advanced cancers. The assay was immunoSEQ multiplex PCR, and TCRdb's table has in-frame clones only and misses some. The repertoire holds 50,000 or so clones, with about 89% as singletons. The sequences come from CD4+ or CD8+ T cells sorted from blood, collected in a trial of the OX40 agonist ivuxolimab. The receptors derive from an adult with an advanced solid tumor such as melanoma, head and neck, liver or kidney cancer.

This clone was observed once. The CDR3 DNA reads as TGTGCCAGCAGCACAGGACACTTCCTTAACTCTGGAAACACCATATATTTT. Residues: CASSTGHFLNSGNTIYF. The rearrangement uses TRBV11-2 and TRBJ1-3; D perhaps matches TRBD1 (5 bases). The germline V gene has CDR1 SGHAT and CDR2 FQNNGV. Trimming stripped 5 bases from V and 0 bases from J, with 17 bases between. This CDR3 spans 17 amino acids. Looking up the rest from reference TRBV11-2 and TRBJ1-3 gives the full variable domain: EAGVAQSPRYKIIEKRQSVAFWCNPISGHATLYWYQQILGQGPKLLIQFQNNGVVDDSQLPKDRFSAERLKGVDSTLKIQPAKLEDSAVYLCASSTGHFLNSGNTIYFGEGSWLTVV.

The chain uses TRBV13 and TRBJ1-4; D gene unclear. The CDR3 contains 13 residues. Germline V gives CDR1 PRHDT, CDR2 FYEKMQ (reference sequence). Trimming left V 4 bases short and J 6 bases short, with 9 bases between. The CDR3 sequence is CASSSFNDEKLFF. The CDR3 DNA is TGTGCCAGCAGCTCCTTTAATGATGAAAAACTGTTTTTT. Together with reference TRBV13 and TRBJ1-4, the CDR3 gives the full variable domain: AAGVIQSPRHLIKEKRETATLKCYPIPRHDTVYWYQQGPGQDPQFLISFYEKMQSDKGSIPDRFSAQQFSDYHSELNMSSLELGDSALYFCASSSFNDEKLFFGSGTQLSVL.

The genes are TRBV9 and TRBJ2-5, with 7 nucleotides matching TRBD2. Germline V gene data show CDR1 as SGDLS and CDR2 as YYNGEE. This CDR3 contains 15 residues. V lost 0 bases, J lost 3 bases, and 5 bases stayed unmatched. CDR3 amino acids: CASSVGTSVKETQYF. DNA for the CDR3: TGTGCCAGCAGCGTAGGTACTAGCGTAAAAGAGACCCAGTACTTC.

The chain employs TRBV13 and TRBJ2-7, with D unclear. V shed 1 base and J shed 4 bases, with 8 bases lying between them. The CDR3 consists of 13 residues. CDR1 PRHDT and CDR2 FYEKMQ come from the germline V gene (reference sequence). DNA of the CDR3: TGTGCCAGCAGCTTAGCGGCCTATTACGAGCAGTACTTC. It codes for CASSLAAYYEQYF.

The CDR3 is CASSYDRQGSSYEQYF. The CDR3 DNA follows: TGTGCCAGCAGTTACGACCGACAGGGTAGCTCCTACGAGCAGTACTTC. The V gene is TRBV6-5, the J gene TRBJ2-7; 7 positions match TRBD1. With 2 bases clipped from V and 0 bases from J, the junction kept 7 bases outside the gene matches. CDR1 is MNHEY and CDR2 is SVGAGI in the germline V gene. The CDR3 runs to 16 residues.

The chain has TRBV7-8 and TRBJ2-7, with a possible D match to TRBD2 (5 bases). The V and J ends lost 0 bases and 4 bases respectively, with 13 bases between them. The CDR3 runs to 15 residues. The germline gives CDR1 SGHVS, CDR2 FQNEAQ. The CDR3 here is CASSLAHPSGYEQYF. CDR3 nucleotides: TGTGCCAGCAGCTTAGCGCATCCGTCGGGATACGAGCAGTACTTC.

The CDR3 DNA is TGCGCCAGCAGCCACCCTAGCGGGGGGGCCGTTATAAGCTCCTACAATGAGCAGTTCTTC. Residues: CASSHPSGGAVISSYNEQFF. The chain uses TRBV4-1 and TRBJ2-1, with 12 bases matching TRBD2. J was trimmed by 0 bases and V by 3 bases; bases with no gene match: 12. The CDR3 extends over 20 amino acids. The germline gives CDR1 MGHRA, CDR2 YSYEKL.

The V call is TRBV28, the J call TRBJ1-1; D is unclear. Germline CDR1 reads MDHEN; CDR2 reads SYDVKM. This CDR3 is built from 17 residues. V was trimmed by 5 bases and J by 1 base, leaving 20 bases between them. The CDR3 DNA reads as TGTGCCAGCAGTCTGGGGTTTAGCTGGCAGGAGAACACTGAAGCTTTCTTT. The encoded protein is CASSLGFSWQENTEAFF.

V usage is TRBV27 and J usage is TRBJ2-1; 13 nucleotides match TRBD2. The CDR3 is 15 amino acids. Unmatched junction bases numbered 3, after V lost 5 bases and J lost 5 bases. Per the germline V gene, CDR1 is MNHEY and CDR2 is SMNVEV (reference sequence). DNA of the CDR3: TGTGCCAGCAGTCCAGGGACTAGCGGGGACAATGAGCAGTTCTTC. The encoded protein is CASSPGTSGDNEQFF.

V and J are TRBV11-3 and TRBJ2-5; maybe TRBD1 (7 bases). With the DNA end fitting TRBJ2-7 better, the J assignment may be wrong. Germline CDR1 SGHNT, CDR2 YENEEA. The CDR3 loop spans 13 amino acids. The CDR3 is CASSQGGSYEQYF. In DNA form, the CDR3 reads TGTGCCAGCAGTCAGGGGGGATCCTACGAGCAGTACTTC.

The rearrangement uses TRBV5-1 and TRBJ2-7; D unclear. Trimming removed 4 bases from V and 2 bases from J, with 10 bases in between. The CDR3 consists of 13 residues. Germline V gives CDR1 SGHRS, CDR2 YFSETQ. The CDR3 DNA is TGCGCCAGCAGCCCCGGACGGACCTACGAGCAGTACTTC. This codes for CASSPGRTYEQYF.

The chain joins TRBV4-1 to TRBJ2-7; 10 bases fit TRBD2. The length of the CDR3 is 15 residues. Germline-derived CDR1 and CDR2 are MGHRA and YSYEKL. V lost 1 base, J lost 5 bases, and 5 bases stayed unmatched. CDR3 protein: CASSQGASGSNEQYF. The CDR3 region has the DNA TGCGCCAGCAGCCAAGGGGCTAGCGGGAGTAACGAGCAGTACTTC.

This clone was seen a single time. The chain employs TRBV6-5 and TRBJ1-1; 8 bases align to TRBD1. The CDR3 totals 14 residues. Germline V CDR1 and CDR2: MNHEY, SVGAGI. Germline trimming cut 2 bases from V and 5 bases from J; bases unmatched to any gene: 4. CDR3: CASSYTDRATEAFF. The CDR3 DNA follows: TGTGCCAGCAGTTACACGGACAGGGCTACTGAAGCTTTCTTT.

This clone was counted only a few times. This chain uses TRBV18 with TRBJ2-1; perhaps TRBD1 as D (5 bases). The CDR3 is 18 residues long. V was trimmed by 1 base and J by 3 bases, leaving 19 bases between them. CDR1 and CDR2 from the germline V gene are KGHSH and LQKENI. CDR3 protein: CASSPLATVPAGYNEQFF. The CDR3 DNA reads as TGTGCCAGCTCACCACTGGCGACAGTCCCGGCCGGCTACAATGAGCAGTTCTTC.

This clone showed up just once. The chain couples TRBV5-4 to TRBJ2-2; the match to TRBD2 covers 8 bases. In germline, CDR1 is SGHNT, CDR2 YYREEE (reference sequence). The CDR3 has 16 residues. Germline trimming cut 4 bases from V and 3 bases from J; bases unmatched to any gene: 8. The CDR3 loop reads CASSGGLAGDTGELFF. CDR3 nucleotides: TGTGCCAGCAGCGGTGGACTAGCAGGGGACACCGGGGAGCTGTTTTTT.

V usage is TRBV4-1 and J usage is TRBJ2-2; D not certain. The germline V gene has CDR1 MGHRA and CDR2 YSYEKL. This CDR3 region has 12 residues. Trimming took 2 bases from V and 3 from J, leaving 1 base between them. In DNA form, the CDR3 reads TGCGCCAGCAGCCAATACACCGGGGAGCTGTTTTTT. Its translation is CASSQYTGELFF.

The rearrangement joins TRBV29-1 to TRBJ2-1; D not resolved. Trimming took 4 bases from V and 8 from J, leaving 6 bases between them. Germline loops: CDR1 SQVTM, CDR2 ANQGSEA. The CDR3 runs to 10 residues. CDR3 nucleotide sequence: TGCAGCGTTGTCAGTTATGAGCAGTTCTTC. This encodes CSVVSYEQFF.

The chain couples TRBV12-5 to TRBJ2-3; D perhaps matches TRBD2 (7 bases). Germline lookup yields CDR1 LGHNT and CDR2 FRNRAP. The V end was cut by 3 bases, the J end by 6 bases, with 19 bases between. The CDR3 totals 16 residues. In nucleotides, the CDR3 is TGTGCTAGTGGTTTCAGGGGCGGGGGCGAGGAGGATACGCAGTATTTT. Its translation: CASGFRGGGEEDTQYF.

The gene calls are TRBV7-9 and TRBJ1-1; no clear D. V lost 6 bases and J 3 bases, leaving 17 bases between the germline ends. There are 15 residues in the CDR3. Germline V gene data show CDR1 as SEHNR and CDR2 as FQNEAQ (reference sequence). The CDR3 nucleotides read TGTGCCAGCAGTGGTGGAGGGAACATGCACACTGAAGCTTTCTTT. Its protein product is CASSGGGNMHTEAFF.

V usage is TRBV25-1 and J usage is TRBJ1-6; 8 bases map to TRBD1. Germline CDR1 is MGHDK and CDR2 is SYGVNS. J was trimmed by 8 bases and V by 6 bases; bases with no gene match: 3. The CDR3 is 13 residues long. CDR3 loop: CASRDREDSPLHF. The CDR3 nucleotides read TGTGCCAGCAGGGACAGGGAGGATTCACCCCTCCACTTT.

CDR3 protein: CASSHRDRVNTEAFF. The CDR3 bases are TGTGCCAGCAGCCACCGGGACAGGGTGAACACTGAAGCTTTCTTT. The chain couples TRBV6-1 to TRBJ1-1; 9 bases agree with TRBD1. Germline V gives CDR1 MNHNS, CDR2 SASEGT. CDR3 length equals 15 residues. Germline trimming cut 6 bases from V and 0 bases from J; bases unmatched to any gene: 5.

The chain uses TRBV7-6 and TRBJ2-7; 11 positions match TRBD1. The ends lost 0 bases at V and 5 bases at J; junction bases unmatched: 6. The CDR3 is 16 residues long. Looked up from germline, CDR1 is SGHVS and CDR2 is FNYEAQ. DNA for the CDR3: TGTGCCAGCAGCTTAGCAAGCGGACAGGGGGCGGACGAGCAGTACTTC. Its translation: CASSLASGQGADEQYF. The full variable domain, rest sourced from reference TRBV7-6 and TRBJ2-7, is GAGVSQSPRYKVTKRGQDVALRCDPISGHVSLYWYRQALGQGPEFLTYFNYEAQQDKSGLPNDRFSAERPEGSISTLTIQRTEQRDSAMYRCASSLASGQGADEQYFGPGTRLTVT.

This clone was seen more than once but under ten times. This sequence joins TRBV27 and TRBJ1-2; 8 bases align to TRBD1. Germline trimming cut 3 bases from V and 4 bases from J; bases unmatched to any gene: 7. Germline V CDR1 and CDR2: MNHEY, SMNVEV (reference sequence). CDR3 length: 15 amino acids. CDR3: CASSFTGTGLYGYTF. The CDR3 DNA reads TGTGCCAGCAGTTTTACCGGGACAGGCCTCTATGGCTACACCTTC.

This clone was picked up a small number of times. Other nucleotide sequences in the sample specify the same CDR3. The chain uses TRBV19 and TRBJ1-5, with no clear D. Trimming pared 3 bases from V and 2 bases from J, leaving 2 bases between. This CDR3 is built from 12 residues. The V gene's germline CDR1 is LNHDA and CDR2 SQIVND (reference sequence). This CDR3 reads CASSIGNQPQHF. The DNA of the CDR3 is TGTGCCAGTAGTATTGGCAATCAGCCCCAGCATTTT.